This is a list of T cell receptor beta chains from one sample in a study of control samples from healthy donors and cancer patients. Some clones are missing from TCRdb's copy, which holds only in-frame ones; the method was immunoSEQ multiplex PCR. Of nearly 200,000 clones listed, 91% are singletons. The specimen sequenced was blood. The receptor set was obtained from a man aged 25-45 years in good health. Both conserved end residues are part of each CDR3. The D gene is left open where the match is weak. A clone size is listed for some rows: how often the clone was seen (once, few, many), or a class if it is expanded.

size	V	D	J	CDR3	DNA
.	TRBV23-1	TRBD1	TRBJ1-4	CASPGQGGSCLWEKLFF	TGCGCCTCTCCGGGACAGGGTGGATCTTGTCTATGGGAAAAACTGTTTTTT
.	TRBV10-2	TRBD1	TRBJ2-2	CASSESGTGRTGELFF	TGCGCCAGCAGTGAGTCGGGGACAGGGAGAACCGGGGAGCTGTTTTTT
.	TRBV7-9	TRBD1	TRBJ1-1	CASSLGADRPEAFF	TGTGCCAGCAGCTTAGGTGCGGACAGGCCCGAAGCTTTCTTT
.	TRBV3-1/TRBV3-2	.	TRBJ1-2	CASSQVQGWANYGYTF	TGTGCCAGCAGCCAAGTCCAAGGATGGGCTAACTATGGCTACACCTTC
.	TRBV2	.	TRBJ1-5	CASKGYGLGGQPQHF	TGTGCCAGCAAAGGGTACGGACTAGGGGGTCAGCCCCAGCATTTT
.	TRBV20-1	.	TRBJ1-4	CSYPSNEKLFF	TGCAGTTACCCGAGTAATGAAAAACTGTTTTTT
.	TRBV30	.	TRBJ2-7	CAWRRGYEQYF	TGTGCCTGGAGAAGGGGGTACGAGCAGTACTTC
.	TRBV4-1	TRBD1	TRBJ2-2	CASSRVTGYNTGELFF	TGCGCCAGCAGCCGAGTGACAGGGTACAACACCGGGGAGCTGTTTTTT
.	TRBV19	.	TRBJ1-1	CASSIRGSTEAFF	TGTGCCAGTAGTATTAGAGGGTCCACTGAAGCTTTCTTT
.	TRBV19	TRBD1	TRBJ1-2	CASKSRTGARNGYTF	TGTGCCAGCAAAAGCCGGACAGGGGCTCGCAATGGCTACACCTTC
few	TRBV11-2	.	TRBJ1-2	CASSLGAVNYGYTF	TGTGCCAGCAGCTTAGGTGCTGTCAACTATGGCTACACCTTC
.	TRBV3-1/TRBV3-2	TRBD2	TRBJ2-5	CASSQDKGLAGAQETQYF	TGTGCCAGCAGCCAAGATAAGGGCCTAGCGGGGGCCCAAGAGACCCAGTACTTC
.	TRBV7-9	TRBD1	TRBJ2-1	CASSMTGGRLVYNEQFF	TGTGCCAGCAGCATGACAGGGGGCCGGTTAGTCTACAATGAGCAGTTCTTC
once	TRBV6-1	.	TRBJ1-1	CASSEGSKLNTEAFF	TGTGCCAGCAGTGAAGGAAGTAAACTGAACACTGAAGCTTTCTTT
few	TRBV27	TRBD2	TRBJ2-1	CASSSLAGGDNEQFF	TGTGCCAGCAGTTCCCTAGCGGGGGGGGACAATGAGCAGTTCTTC
.	TRBV7-9	TRBD2	TRBJ2-3	CASSTRPSGGAGLGTDTQYF	TGTGCCAGCAGCACCCGGCCTAGCGGGGGGGCAGGGCTGGGCACAGATACGCAGTATTTT
.	TRBV5-4	.	TRBJ2-5	CASPRPPGPQRAQYF	TGTGCCAGCCCCCGGCCCCCGGGACCGCAACGCGCCCAGTACTTC
.	TRBV7-3	TRBD2	TRBJ2-1	CASSSILAGGGRNEQFF	TGTGCCAGCAGCTCGATCCTAGCGGGGGGCGGCCGCAATGAGCAGTTCTTC
.	TRBV2	TRBD2	TRBJ2-3	CASSEARTSGSTDTQYF	TGTGCCAGCAGTGAAGCGAGGACTAGCGGCAGCACAGATACGCAGTATTTT
.	TRBV19	.	TRBJ2-7	CASSDPTNLYEQYF	TGTGCCAGTAGTGACCCGACAAATTTGTACGAGCAGTACTTC
.	TRBV11-2	.	TRBJ1-1	CASTLGEAFF	TGTGCCAGCACCTTGGGTGAAGCTTTCTTT
.	TRBV27	TRBD1	TRBJ2-1	CASSFRTGAYNEQFF	TGTGCCAGCAGTTTCCGGACAGGGGCCTACAATGAGCAGTTCTTC
.	TRBV9	TRBD2	TRBJ2-3	CASSVTSGGRFGTDTQYF	TGTGCCAGCAGCGTTACCTCGGGGGGGCGGTTCGGCACAGATACGCAGTATTTT
.	TRBV7-8	.	TRBJ1-5	CASSSQVQGNQPQHF	TGTGCCAGCAGCTCACAGGTGCAAGGCAATCAGCCCCAGCATTTT
.	TRBV5-1	.	TRBJ2-1	CASSPRGGSYNEQFF	TGCGCCAGCAGCCCCAGGGGGGGCTCCTACAATGAGCAGTTCTTC
once	TRBV12-3/TRBV12-4	.	TRBJ2-1	CASSLGVNEQFF	TGTGCCAGCAGTTTAGGTGTCAATGAGCAGTTCTTC
.	TRBV6-6	.	TRBJ1-1	CASSFSGFSSEAFF	TGTGCCAGCAGTTTTTCAGGGTTCAGCAGTGAAGCTTTCTTT
.	TRBV10-1	.	TRBJ2-1	CASSGGDAVRDEQFF	TGCGCCAGCAGTGGGGGGGACGCGGTGCGTGATGAGCAGTTCTTC
.	TRBV20-1	.	TRBJ2-7	CSASEGRVFYEQYF	TGCAGTGCTAGTGAGGGCAGGGTCTTCTACGAGCAGTACTTC
.	TRBV5-1	.	TRBJ1-2	CASSPRGTGSTF	TGCGCCAGCAGCCCTAGGGGGACGGGTTCCACCTTC
.	TRBV27	.	TRBJ1-2	CASSPYPNYGYTF	TGTGCCAGCAGTCCCTATCCTAACTATGGCTACACCTTC
.	TRBV29-1	TRBD1	TRBJ1-5	CSVGTGGNQPQHF	TGCAGCGTGGGGACAGGTGGCAATCAGCCCCAGCATTTT
.	TRBV11-3	.	TRBJ2-7	CASSTTRVGEQYF	TGTGCCAGCAGCACCACCAGGGTGGGCGAGCAGTACTTC
.	TRBV5-1	TRBD1	TRBJ1-2	CASRVGQNHNYGYTF	TGCGCCAGCAGGGTGGGACAGAATCACAACTATGGCTACACCTTC
.	TRBV6-6	.	TRBJ2-2	CASNPSGSSGELFF	TGTGCCAGCAATCCAAGTGGATCGTCCGGGGAGCTGTTTTTT
.	TRBV28	.	TRBJ1-2	CASSLGAGRYLGYTF	TGTGCCAGCAGTCTTGGGGCAGGGAGATATTTAGGCTACACCTTC
.	TRBV5-1	.	TRBJ2-2	CASSLTDTGELFF	TGCGCCAGCAGCTTGACAGACACCGGGGAGCTGTTTTTT
.	TRBV19	.	TRBJ1-2	CASSLGFDGYTF	TGTGCCAGTAGTCTAGGGTTTGATGGCTACACCTTC
.	TRBV24-1	.	TRBJ1-2	CATSDSHGYTF	TGTGCCACCAGTGATTCACACGGCTACACCTTC
.	TRBV24-1	.	TRBJ2-7	CATSDGGDYEQYF	TGTGCCACCAGTGATGGCGGGGATTACGAGCAGTACTTC
once	TRBV27	.	TRBJ2-3	CASSWQGISTDTQYF	TGTGCCAGCAGTTGGCAGGGGATAAGCACAGATACGCAGTATTTT
.	TRBV5-1	.	TRBJ2-3	CASSLAAADTQYF	TGCGCCAGCAGCTTGGCTGCGGCAGATACGCAGTATTTT
once	TRBV5-4	.	TRBJ1-1	CASSLGSNTEAFF	TGTGCCAGCAGCTTGGGATCGAACACTGAAGCTTTCTTT
.	TRBV7-2	.	TRBJ1-1	CASSTLGVNTEAFF	TGTGCCAGCAGCACGCTGGGGGTGAACACTGAAGCTTTCTTT
.	TRBV5-6	.	TRBJ1-2	CASSLKGQPFMDGYTF	TGTGCCAGCAGCTTGAAAGGACAGCCCTTTATGGATGGCTACACCTTC
.	TRBV6-6	TRBD1	TRBJ1-5	CASSLKGQINQPQHF	TGTGCCAGCAGTCTGAAGGGACAGATCAATCAGCCCCAGCATTTT
.	TRBV6-1	.	TRBJ1-4	CASSGLAFTGREKLFF	TGTGCCAGCAGTGGGCTTGCGTTTACAGGGAGGGAAAAACTGTTTTTT
.	TRBV5-6	TRBD2	TRBJ2-3	CASSLLSGGDRDTQYF	TGTGCCAGCAGCTTGCTGTCGGGGGGGGACCGGGATACGCAGTATTTT